The 3 T cell receptor beta chains presented below share a single source sample, sequenced in a study of breast tumors, draining lymph nodes, adjacent tissues. Axillary draining lymph nodes of breast cancer patients supplied the node samples. TCRdb re-derived calls from the multiplex PCR reads in MiXCR, one entry per CDR3 protein. This sample has about 89,000 distinct CDR3 sequences, with approximately 31% found just once. The material sequenced was axillary lymph node tissue. All receptors come from a female donor with breast cancer. Some clones in this sample may be carry-over from other donors' samples.

This clonotype has a count of ten or more. A much more abundant neighbour one base away suggests this may be a read error. The rearrangement links TRBV5-6 to TRBJ2-7, with 8 bases aligning to TRBD2. V shed 5 bases, J shed 0 bases, and the junction held 4 bases outside the gene matches. The CDR3 is 14 amino acids. CDR1 is SGHDT, CDR2 YYEEEE, per germline. In DNA form, the CDR3 reads TGTGCCAGCAGATCACTAGCGGCCTCCTACGAGCAGTACTTC. It translates to CASRSLAASYEQYF.

The chain has TRBV9 and TRBJ2-1, with TRBD2 identical over 7 bases. With the DNA end fitting TRBJ2-7 better, the J assignment may be wrong. This CDR3 comprises 14 residues. The germline V gene encodes CDR1 SGDLS and CDR2 YYNGEE. This chain's CDR3 is CASAAGTTNNEQYF. The CDR3 DNA reads TGTGCCAGCGCGGCCGGGACTACAAACAATGAGCAGTACTTC.

The table lists this clonotype with many counts. Given a much more abundant clone one base away, this may be a read error. This chain joins TRBV14 and TRBJ2-7; D call uncertain. The CDR3 has 14 residues. The germline CDR1 and CDR2 sequences are SGHDN and FVKESK. CDR3 protein: CASSPRGFTYEQSF. In DNA form, the CDR3 reads TGTGCCAGCAGCCCCAGAGGATTCACCTACGAGCAGTCCTTC.